The T cell receptor (beta chain) described here comes from a study of blood T cell repertoires in COVID-19. Data came from immunoSEQ multiplex PCR; TCRdb stores just in-frame clones and leaves some out. The sample lists roughly 160,000 clones, about 82% seen once, with about 7% in the top ten. This CDR3 comprises 15 residues. CDR1 and CDR2 from the germline V gene are MDHEN and SYDVKM. V lost 3 bases, J lost 7 bases, and 13 bases lay in between. This receptor was obtained from a man between 45 and 60 years old with active or convalescent COVID-19. The J gene is TRBJ1-6, the V gene TRBV28; tentatively, D is TRBD1 (5 bases). Material for sequencing was peripheral blood. The DNA for the CDR3 is TGTGCCAGCAGTTTGGAGGGGCTAAAGAATTCACCCCTCCACTTT. Encoded protein: CASSLEGLKNSPLHF.